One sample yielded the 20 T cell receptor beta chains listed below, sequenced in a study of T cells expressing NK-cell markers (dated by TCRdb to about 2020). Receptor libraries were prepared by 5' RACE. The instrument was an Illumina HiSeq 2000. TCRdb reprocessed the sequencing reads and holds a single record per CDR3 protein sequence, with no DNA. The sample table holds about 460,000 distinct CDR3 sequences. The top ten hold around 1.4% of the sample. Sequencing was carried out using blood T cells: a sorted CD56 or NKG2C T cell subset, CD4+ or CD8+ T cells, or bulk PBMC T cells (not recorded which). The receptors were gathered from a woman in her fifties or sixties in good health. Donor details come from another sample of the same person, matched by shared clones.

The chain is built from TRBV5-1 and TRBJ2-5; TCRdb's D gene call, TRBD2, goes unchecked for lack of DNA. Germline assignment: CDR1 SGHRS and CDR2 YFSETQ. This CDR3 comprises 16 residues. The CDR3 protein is CASSFGGRARGETQYF.

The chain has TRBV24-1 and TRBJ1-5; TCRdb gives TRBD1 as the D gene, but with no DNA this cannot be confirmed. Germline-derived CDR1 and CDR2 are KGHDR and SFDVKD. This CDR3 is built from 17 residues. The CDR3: CATSGEQGAISNQPQHF.

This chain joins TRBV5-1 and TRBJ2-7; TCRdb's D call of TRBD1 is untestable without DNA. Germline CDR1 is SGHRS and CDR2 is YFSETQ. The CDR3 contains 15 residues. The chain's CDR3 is CASSLTGTQGNEQYF.

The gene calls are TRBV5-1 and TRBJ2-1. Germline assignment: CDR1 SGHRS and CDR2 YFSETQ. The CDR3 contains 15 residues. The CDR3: CASSKDGSSVNEQFF.

CDR3 amino acids: CAISEGASGEPQHF. The chain combines TRBV10-3 with TRBJ1-5; TCRdb indicates TRBD1, and absent DNA this call remains unverified. CDR3 length equals 14 residues. CDR1 is ENHRY, CDR2 SYGVKD, per germline.

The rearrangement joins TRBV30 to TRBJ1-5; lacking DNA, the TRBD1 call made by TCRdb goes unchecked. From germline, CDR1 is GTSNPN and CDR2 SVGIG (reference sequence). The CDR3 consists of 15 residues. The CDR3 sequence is CAWSAQTGGIQPQHF. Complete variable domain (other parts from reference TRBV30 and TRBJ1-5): SQTIHQWPATLVQPVGSPLSLECTVEGTSNPNLYWYRQAAGRGLQLLFYSVGIGQISSEVPQNLSASRPQDRQFILSSKKLLLSDSGFYLCAWSAQTGGIQPQHFGDGTRLSIL.

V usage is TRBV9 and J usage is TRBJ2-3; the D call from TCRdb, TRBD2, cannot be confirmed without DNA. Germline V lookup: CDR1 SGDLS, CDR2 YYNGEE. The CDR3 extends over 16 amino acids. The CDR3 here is CASSVTSEIVTDTQYF.

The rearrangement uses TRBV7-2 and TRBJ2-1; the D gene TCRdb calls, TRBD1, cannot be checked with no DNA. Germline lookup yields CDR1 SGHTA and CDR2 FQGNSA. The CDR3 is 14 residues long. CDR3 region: CASGAGLSYNEQFF. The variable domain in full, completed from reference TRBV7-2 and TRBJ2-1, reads GAGVSQSPSNKVTEKGKDVELRCDPISGHTALYWYRQSLGQGLEFLIYFQGNSAPDKSGLPSDRFSAERTGGSVSTLTIQRTQQEDSAVYLCASGAGLSYNEQFFGPGTRLTVL.

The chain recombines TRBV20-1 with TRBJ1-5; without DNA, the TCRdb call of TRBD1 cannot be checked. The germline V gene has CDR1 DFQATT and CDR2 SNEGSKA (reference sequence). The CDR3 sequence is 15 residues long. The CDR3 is CSAGAVQGRNQPQHF.

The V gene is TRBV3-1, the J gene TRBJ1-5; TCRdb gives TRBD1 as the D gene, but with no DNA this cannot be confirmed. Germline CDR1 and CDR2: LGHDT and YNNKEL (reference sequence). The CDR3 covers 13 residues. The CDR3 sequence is CASRLQGRQPQHF.

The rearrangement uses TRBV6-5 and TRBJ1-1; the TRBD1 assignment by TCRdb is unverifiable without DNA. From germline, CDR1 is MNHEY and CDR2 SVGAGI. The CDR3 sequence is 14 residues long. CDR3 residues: CASTYTPSSTEAFF.

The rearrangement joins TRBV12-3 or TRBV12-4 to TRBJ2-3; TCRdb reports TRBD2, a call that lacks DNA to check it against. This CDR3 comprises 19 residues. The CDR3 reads CASSLSAVGGSLSTDTQYF.

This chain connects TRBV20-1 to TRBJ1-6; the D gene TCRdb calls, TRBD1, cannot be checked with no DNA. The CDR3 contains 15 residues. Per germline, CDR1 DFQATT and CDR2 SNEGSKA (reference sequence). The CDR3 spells CSARVREGGNSPLHF.

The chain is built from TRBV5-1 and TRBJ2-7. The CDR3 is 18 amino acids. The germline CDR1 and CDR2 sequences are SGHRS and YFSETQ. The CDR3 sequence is CASSLMPTEQRTTYEQYF.

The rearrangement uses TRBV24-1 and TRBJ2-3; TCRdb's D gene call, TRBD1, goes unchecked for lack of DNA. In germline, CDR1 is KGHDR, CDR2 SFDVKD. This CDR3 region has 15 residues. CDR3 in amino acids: CATSEVTGNTDTQYF.

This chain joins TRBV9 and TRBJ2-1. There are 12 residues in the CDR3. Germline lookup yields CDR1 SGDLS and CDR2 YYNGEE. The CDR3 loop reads CASSVVGTDQFF.

The chain's CDR3 is CASSLALAGRTLPVNEQFF. This chain links TRBV5-1 with TRBJ2-1; the D call from TCRdb, TRBD2, cannot be confirmed without DNA. This CDR3 is built from 19 residues. Germline V gene lookup returns CDR1 SGHRS and CDR2 YFSETQ.

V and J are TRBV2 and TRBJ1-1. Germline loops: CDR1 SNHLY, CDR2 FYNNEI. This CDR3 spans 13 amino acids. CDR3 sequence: CASSEARSSEAFF.

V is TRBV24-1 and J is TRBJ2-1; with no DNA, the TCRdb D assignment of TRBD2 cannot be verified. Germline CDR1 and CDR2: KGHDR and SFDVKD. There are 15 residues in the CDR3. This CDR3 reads CATSDAGTSHNEQFF.

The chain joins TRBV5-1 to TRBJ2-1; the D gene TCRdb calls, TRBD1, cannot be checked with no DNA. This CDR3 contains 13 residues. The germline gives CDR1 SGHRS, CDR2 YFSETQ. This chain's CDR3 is CASSTRTGPEQFF.